The 26 T cell receptor beta chains in this list originate from one sample, sequenced in a study of blood T cell repertoires in COVID-19. Only in-frame clones appear in the TCRdb table, and some are missing; sequencing was by immunoSEQ multiplex PCR. This sample has around 280,000 clones; about 89% occur once, and the top ten carry 1.5% to 2%. Sequencing used PBMCs or T cells enriched from blood (not recorded which). The origin of the receptors is a woman in her forties who had recovered from COVID-19.

This clone was found a few times. The gene calls are TRBV14 and TRBJ2-7, with D unresolved. This CDR3 is built from 15 residues. V lost 0 bases and J lost 0, with 9 bases in between. From germline, CDR1 is SGHDN and CDR2 FVKESK. CDR3 sequence reads: CASSQDLGYSYEQYF. The DNA for the CDR3 is TGTGCCAGCAGCCAAGACCTGGGCTACTCCTACGAGCAGTACTTC.

This chain connects TRBV5-1 to TRBJ1-1; D may be TRBD1 (6 bases). V was pared by 1 base and J by 1 base, with 17 bases between. The CDR3 is 17 residues long. CDR1 is SGHRS and CDR2 is YFSETQ in the germline V gene. CDR3 protein: CASSLWSGALGNTEAFF. CDR3 DNA sequence: TGCGCCAGCAGCTTGTGGTCAGGGGCACTTGGGAACACTGAAGCTTTCTTT.

The chain's CDR3 is CASSEASGRSGELFF. The CDR3 DNA reads TGTGCCAGCAGTGAAGCCAGCGGGAGGTCCGGGGAGCTGTTTTTT. The V and J genes are TRBV2 and TRBJ2-2, with 9 nucleotides matching TRBD2. Germline-derived CDR1 and CDR2 are SNHLY and FYNNEI. V gave up 0 bases and J gave up 6 bases; unmatched junction bases: 2. This CDR3 is 15 amino acids long.

The chain joins TRBV3-1 (or the pseudogene TRBV3-2) to TRBJ1-1; D uncertain. The CDR3 has 12 amino acids. Germline-derived CDR1 and CDR2 are LGHDT and YNNKEL (reference sequence). Trimming pared 4 bases from V and 11 bases from J, leaving 14 bases between. CDR3 protein: CASSPLGGMAFF. The DNA of the CDR3 is TGTGCCAGCAGCCCCTTGGGCGGGATGGCTTTCTTT.

This sequence joins TRBV7-2 and TRBJ1-1, with a possible D match to TRBD1 (6 bases). The CDR3 loop spans 15 amino acids. Germline-derived CDR1 and CDR2 are SGHTA and FQGNSA. V was cut by 1 base and J by 7 bases, with 16 bases left in between. CDR3 coding DNA: TGTGCCAGCAGCTTAGGGGGAGGGACAAAGGTTGAAGCTTTCTTT. Its translation is CASSLGGGTKVEAFF. The full variable domain, rest sourced from reference TRBV7-2 and TRBJ1-1, is GAGVSQSPSNKVTEKGKDVELRCDPISGHTALYWYRQSLGQGLEFLIYFQGNSAPDKSGLPSDRFSAERTGGSVSTLTIQRTQQEDSAVYLCASSLGGGTKVEAFFGQGTRLTVV.

This clone occurred once. This chain links TRBV25-1 with TRBJ2-3; 7 nucleotides match TRBD2. This CDR3 is 16 amino acids long. Looked up from germline, CDR1 is MGHDK and CDR2 is SYGVNS. The V and J ends lost 6 bases and 6 bases, in that order; junction bases with no gene match: 15. The CDR3 here is CASSLTASGRGDTQYF. The CDR3 region has the DNA TGTGCCAGCAGCCTTACCGCTAGCGGAAGAGGGGATACGCAGTATTTT. Variable domain in full (rest from reference TRBV25-1 and TRBJ2-3): EADIYQTPRYLVIGTGKKITLECSQTMGHDKMYWYQQDPGMELHLIHYSYGVNSTEKGDLSSESTVSRIRTEHFPLTLESARPSHTSQYLCASSLTASGRGDTQYFGPGTRLTVL.

This chain joins TRBV4-1 and TRBJ2-2, with TRBD1 identical over 8 bases. The length of the CDR3 is 16 residues. The germline V gene has CDR1 MGHRA and CDR2 YSYEKL. V lost 0 bases, J lost 4 bases, and 4 bases stayed unmatched. This CDR3 reads CASSQELQGVTGELFF. The CDR3 DNA is TGCGCCAGCAGCCAAGAACTACAGGGGGTCACCGGGGAGCTGTTTTTT.

This rearrangement joins TRBV30 to TRBJ1-2; D remains ambiguous. CDR3 length: 13 residues. The V end was cut by 5 bases, the J end by 6 bases, with 16 bases between. The germline V gene has CDR1 GTSNPN and CDR2 SVGIG (reference sequence). CDR3 DNA sequence: TGTGCCTGGGATACGTTTGCGTACGATGGCTACACCTTC. Its protein product is CAWDTFAYDGYTF.

CDR3 nucleotide sequence: TGTGCCAGTAGTACGACAGGGGATAACACTGAAGCTTTCTTT. As protein: CASSTTGDNTEAFF. This chain connects TRBV19 to TRBJ1-1, with 8 positions matching TRBD1. The V segment lost 4 bases and the J segment 2 bases; nucleotides outside the gene matches: 3. CDR1 LNHDA and CDR2 SQIVND come from the germline V gene (reference sequence). CDR3 length: 14 amino acids.

The chain is built from TRBV18 and TRBJ2-6; D remains ambiguous. Germline V gene lookup returns CDR1 KGHSH and CDR2 LQKENI. This CDR3 has 15 amino acids. The ends were cut back, 3 bases at V and 2 bases at J, with 8 bases in the middle. The CDR3 nucleotides read TGTGCCAGCTCACCCCTCGGAGCTGGGGCCAACGTCCTGACTTTC. Residues: CASSPLGAGANVLTF. The full variable domain, in which reference TRBV18 and TRBJ2-6 provide the parts outside the CDR3, is NAGVMQNPRHLVRRRGQEARLRCSPMKGHSHVYWYRQLPEEGLKFMVYLQKENIIDESGMPKERFSAEFPKEGPSILRIQQVVRGDSAAYFCASSPLGAGANVLTFGAGSRLTVL.

The genes are TRBV7-8 and TRBJ1-6, with D uncertain. Germline values: CDR1 SGHVS, CDR2 FQNEAQ. CDR3 length: 19 amino acids. V shed 2 bases and J shed 0 bases, with 17 bases lying between them. This chain's CDR3 is CASSLRRRVSVSYNSPLHF. Written as DNA, the CDR3 is TGTGCCAGCAGCTTACGTCGGAGGGTATCGGTCTCCTATAATTCACCCCTCCACTTT. The variable domain in full, with the rest retrieved from reference TRBV7-8 and TRBJ1-6, is GAGVSQSPRYKVAKRGQDVALRCDPISGHVSLFWYQQALGQGPEFLTYFQNEAQLDKSGLPSDRFFAERPEGSVSTLKIQRTQQEDSAVYLCASSLRRRVSVSYNSPLHFGNGTRLTVT.

This clone was picked up a small number of times. The chain combines TRBV19 with TRBJ1-5; tentatively, D is TRBD1 (6 bases). The CDR3 loop spans 19 amino acids. V lost 7 bases to trimming and J lost 3 bases, with 28 bases between them. Germline V lookup: CDR1 LNHDA, CDR2 SQIVND (reference sequence). Written as DNA, the CDR3 is TGTGCCAGTACTAAGAGGGTTTATATAGGTACAGGGAACAATCAGCCCCAGCATTTT. Translating it yields CASTKRVYIGTGNNQPQHF.

V and J are TRBV7-9 and TRBJ1-4; D ambiguous. V was trimmed by 6 bases and J by 4 bases, leaving 12 bases between them. Germline V gene lookup returns CDR1 SEHNR and CDR2 FQNEAQ (reference sequence). The CDR3 covers 14 residues. In nucleotides, the CDR3 is TGTGCCAGCAGTTTCGGAGCTCGTAATGAAAAACTGTTTTTT. It translates to CASSFGARNEKLFF.

This clone showed up just once. The rearrangement links TRBV7-9 to TRBJ1-1, with D possibly being TRBD1 (5 bases). The CDR3 runs 15 residues. CDR1 and CDR2 from the germline V gene are SEHNR and FQNEAQ (reference sequence). V gave up 4 bases and J gave up 0 bases, with 12 bases separating them. CDR3 region: CASSSPQGLNTEAFF. CDR3 nucleotides: TGTGCCAGCAGCTCCCCCCAGGGTCTGAACACTGAAGCTTTCTTT.

The chain carries TRBV7-3 and TRBJ2-1; D is uncertain. This CDR3 is 12 amino acids long. V lost 4 bases, J lost 6 bases, and 7 bases lay in between. Per the germline V gene, CDR1 is SGHTA and CDR2 is FQGTGA. The CDR3 reads CASSSSLNEQFF. The CDR3 nucleotides read TGTGCCAGCAGCTCCTCTCTCAATGAGCAGTTCTTC.

This sequence joins TRBV11-2 and TRBJ1-1, with D maybe TRBD1 (6 bases). This CDR3 comprises 14 residues. The germline V and J ends were trimmed by 1 base and 6 bases, with 12 bases remaining between them. From germline, CDR1 is SGHAT and CDR2 FQNNGV. The CDR3, as DNA: TGTGCCAGCAGCTTAGGGGTTCCAGGGGCTGAAGCTTTCTTT. Translation: CASSLGVPGAEAFF.

The V gene is TRBV3-1 (or the pseudogene TRBV3-2), the J gene TRBJ2-7; D is perhaps TRBD2 (5 bases). The CDR3 contains 15 residues. Trimming left V 1 base short and J 2 bases short, with 12 bases between. Germline-derived CDR1 and CDR2 are LGHDT and YNNKEL (reference sequence). CDR3: CASSQAPSSAYEQYF. CDR3 nucleotides: TGTGCCAGCAGCCAAGCCCCTAGCAGTGCCTACGAGCAGTACTTC.

The genes are TRBV24-1 and TRBJ1-3; D unclear. Between the trimmed V and J ends, which lost 6 bases and 0 bases, there was a span of 17 bases. Germline V lookup: CDR1 KGHDR, CDR2 SFDVKD. This CDR3 comprises 17 residues. The CDR3: CATSSIIRVLSGNTIYF. CDR3 nucleotide sequence: TGTGCCACCAGTTCTATTATACGGGTACTCTCTGGAAACACCATATATTTT.

The chain employs TRBV1 and TRBJ1-5; the D call TRBD1 from the table was never checked on the DNA. TRBV1 is labeled a pseudogene. This CDR3 is 16 amino acids long. The CDR3 sequence: CTSSQRRTVHHQPQHF. The CDR3 region has the DNA TGCACCAGCAGCCAACGGCGGACAGTTCACCATCAGCCCCAGCATTTT.

Details on this clone: The junction departs from germline at one end; a sequencing error may be responsible. The chain employs TRBV12-3 or TRBV12-4 and TRBJ1-6; D perhaps matches TRBD1 (5 bases). The CDR3 has 13 amino acids. The CDR3 bases are TGTGCCAGCAGTGGGGCCTACAATTCACCCCTCCACTTT. This encodes CASSGAYNSPLHF.

There are a few counts of this clone. V is TRBV19 and J is TRBJ1-4; the match to TRBD1 covers 10 bases. This CDR3 is 16 amino acids long. The V segment lost 6 bases and the J segment 7 bases; nucleotides outside the gene matches: 11. Germline CDR1 reads LNHDA; CDR2 reads SQIVND (reference sequence). The DNA of the CDR3 is TGTGCCAGTAGGTGGACAGGGGGGCGCGCGTCTGAAAAACTGTTTTTT. It codes for CASRWTGGRASEKLFF.

The rearrangement uses TRBV5-1 and TRBJ2-1, with a possible D match to TRBD1 (6 bases). There are 17 residues in the CDR3. V was shortened by 3 bases and J by 5 bases, with 21 bases between the two germline ends. Germline V gene lookup returns CDR1 SGHRS and CDR2 YFSETQ. CDR3 DNA sequence: TGCGCCAGCAGCTCTCGGTCCTCAGGGGAGAGAAACAATGAGCAGTTCTTC. This translates into CASSSRSSGERNNEQFF.

This rearrangement joins TRBV21-1 to TRBJ2-7; the table's TRBD1 call for D was not verified on the DNA. TRBV21-1 is recorded as a pseudogene. The CDR3 is 16 residues long. For the CDR3, the DNA is TGTGCCAGCAGCCGAACCCAAGGACAGGGCTGGGACGAGCAGTACTTC. Amino acid sequence: CASSRTQGQGWDEQYF.

The rearrangement uses TRBV7-3 and TRBJ2-5; 7 nucleotides line up with TRBD2. Germline CDR1 reads SGHTA; CDR2 reads FQGTGA. The CDR3 loop spans 16 amino acids. J was trimmed by 5 bases and V by 2 bases; bases with no gene match: 11. The CDR3 protein is CASSLGVRGGVETQYF. CDR3 DNA: TGTGCCAGCAGCTTAGGAGTTCGGGGAGGGGTGGAGACCCAGTACTTC.

This rearrangement joins TRBV19 to TRBJ1-3; possible D gene TRBD1, 5 bases. The length of the CDR3 is 14 residues. Germline CDR1 LNHDA, CDR2 SQIVND (reference sequence). Trimming pared 6 bases from V and 4 bases from J, leaving 13 bases between. The DNA for the CDR3 is TGTGCCAGTAGAAGTACAGGACGCGGAAACACCATATATTTT. Its translation: CASRSTGRGNTIYF.

The rearrangement joins TRBV10-3 to TRBJ2-1; 10 bases align to TRBD1. The V segment lost 10 bases and the J segment 7 bases; nucleotides outside the gene matches: 13. This CDR3 has 15 residues. Germline CDR1 and CDR2: ENHRY and SYGVKD. This chain's CDR3 is CATYPTDRGQNEQFF. DNA for the CDR3: TGTGCCACCTACCCGACAGACAGGGGGCAAAATGAGCAGTTCTTC.